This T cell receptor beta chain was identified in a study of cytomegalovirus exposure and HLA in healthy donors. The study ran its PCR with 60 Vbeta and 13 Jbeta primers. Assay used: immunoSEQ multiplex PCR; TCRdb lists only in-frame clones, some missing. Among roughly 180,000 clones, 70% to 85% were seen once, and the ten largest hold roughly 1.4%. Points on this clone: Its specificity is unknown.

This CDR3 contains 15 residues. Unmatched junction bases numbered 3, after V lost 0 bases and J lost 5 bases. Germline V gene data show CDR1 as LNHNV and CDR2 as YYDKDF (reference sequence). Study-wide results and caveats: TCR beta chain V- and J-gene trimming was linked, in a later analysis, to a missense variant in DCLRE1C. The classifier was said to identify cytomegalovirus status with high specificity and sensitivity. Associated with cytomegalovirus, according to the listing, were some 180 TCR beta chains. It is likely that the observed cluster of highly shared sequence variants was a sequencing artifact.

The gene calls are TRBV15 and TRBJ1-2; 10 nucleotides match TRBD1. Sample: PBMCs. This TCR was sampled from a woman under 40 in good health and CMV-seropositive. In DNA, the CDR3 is TGTGCCACCAGCAGAGAGGACAGGGGGAGATATGGCTACACCTTC. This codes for CATSREDRGRYGYTF. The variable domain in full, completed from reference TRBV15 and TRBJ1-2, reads DAMVIQNPRYQVTQFGKPVTLSCSQTLNHNVMYWYQQKSSQAPKLLFHYYDKDFNNEADTPDNFQSRRPNTSFCFLDIRSPGLGDTAMYLCATSREDRGRYGYTFGSGTRLTVV.